This T cell receptor (beta chain) was captured in a study of CD4 T cell repertoires in COVID-19. Findings and limits, study-wide: Between roughly 6 and 25% of SARS-CoV-2 clonotypes also appeared in SARS-CoV and/or HKU1 spike cultures.

As for this clone: Its antigen remains unidentified.

V was trimmed by 1 base and J by 8 bases, leaving 8 bases between them. Germline CDR1 and CDR2: SEHNR and FQNEAQ (reference sequence). This CDR3 comprises 13 residues. Sequenced by immunoSEQ multiplex PCR; TCRdb stores in-frame clones only, minus some. The data show about 75,000 clones, with under 90% seen just once and approximately 0.55% held by the top ten. The specimen was CD4+ T cells from peripheral blood, collected after recovery from COVID-19. The clonotype was recovered from a human donor who had COVID-19. The V and J genes are TRBV7-9 and TRBJ1-4; no firm D call. CDR3 protein: CASSLVLMEKLFF. The CDR3, as DNA: TGTGCCAGCAGCTTAGTCTTGATGGAAAAACTGTTTTTT.